A single T cell receptor beta chain is shown here with its context. The antigen is unknown. While the first cohort had 600 to 800 subjects, the donors belonged to the separate validation cohort of about 110 subjects. Measured with immunoSEQ multiplex PCR; TCRdb has only the in-frame clones, and not every one. The sample has around 150,000 clones, about 82% seen once. The ends were cut back, 4 bases at V and 11 bases at J, with 18 bases in the middle. This CDR3 has 15 residues. The germline V gene encodes CDR1 SEHNR and CDR2 FQNEAQ (reference sequence). The data belong to a study of cytomegalovirus exposure and HLA in healthy donors. Study findings and constraints: High specificity and sensitivity for cytomegalovirus status were reported for the classifier. Cytomegalovirus-associated TCR beta chains were listed, numbering over 150.

Source material: PBMCs. The chain employs TRBV7-9 and TRBJ1-6, with a weak D call TRBD1 (5 bases). The source of this sequence is a young man in good health and CMV-seropositive. In DNA, the CDR3 is TGTGCCAGCAGCTGGACAATCCAGGCCTATCCACCCCTCCACTTT. Translation gives CASSWTIQAYPPLHF.